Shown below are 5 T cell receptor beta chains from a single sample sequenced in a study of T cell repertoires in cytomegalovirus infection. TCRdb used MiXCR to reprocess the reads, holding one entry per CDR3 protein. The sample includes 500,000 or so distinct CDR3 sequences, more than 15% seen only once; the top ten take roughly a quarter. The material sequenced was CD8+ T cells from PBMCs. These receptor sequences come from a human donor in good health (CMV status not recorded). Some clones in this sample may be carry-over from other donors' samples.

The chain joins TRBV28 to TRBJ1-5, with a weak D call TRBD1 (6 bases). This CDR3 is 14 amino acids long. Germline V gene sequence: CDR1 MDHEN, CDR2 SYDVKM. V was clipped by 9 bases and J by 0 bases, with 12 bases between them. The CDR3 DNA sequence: TGTGCCAGTCGGACAGAAATTAGCAATCAGCCCCAGCATTTT. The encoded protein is CASRTEISNQPQHF. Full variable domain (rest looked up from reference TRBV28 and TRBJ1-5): DVKVTQSSRYLVKRTGEKVFLECVQDMDHENMFWYRQDPGLGLRLIYFSYDVKMKEKGDIPEGYSVSREKKERFSLILESASTNQTSMYLCASRTEISNQPQHFGDGTRLSIL.

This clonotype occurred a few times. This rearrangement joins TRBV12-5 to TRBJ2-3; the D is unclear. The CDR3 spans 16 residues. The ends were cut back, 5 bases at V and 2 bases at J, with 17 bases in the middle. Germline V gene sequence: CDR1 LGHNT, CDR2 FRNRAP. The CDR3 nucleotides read TGTGCTAGTGGTCCCTTACCCGGGCGCCTCACAGATACGCAGTATTTT. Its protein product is CASGPLPGRLTDTQYF.

The CDR3 reads CASSLPVASGTGELFF. The DNA for the CDR3 is TGTGCCAGCAGCTTACCTGTCGCTAGCGGCACCGGGGAGCTGTTTTTT. The chain links TRBV7-9 to TRBJ2-2, with 7 bases aligning to TRBD2. J lost 4 bases, V lost 2 bases, and 7 bases had no gene match. Germline loops: CDR1 SEHNR, CDR2 FQNEAQ (reference sequence). The CDR3 runs 16 residues.

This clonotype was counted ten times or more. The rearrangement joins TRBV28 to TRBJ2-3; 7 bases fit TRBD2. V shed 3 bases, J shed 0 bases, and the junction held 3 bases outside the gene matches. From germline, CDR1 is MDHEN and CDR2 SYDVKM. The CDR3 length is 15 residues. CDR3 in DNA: TGTGCCAGCAGTTTTCTTAGCGGGAGCACAGATACGCAGTATTTT. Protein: CASSFLSGSTDTQYF.

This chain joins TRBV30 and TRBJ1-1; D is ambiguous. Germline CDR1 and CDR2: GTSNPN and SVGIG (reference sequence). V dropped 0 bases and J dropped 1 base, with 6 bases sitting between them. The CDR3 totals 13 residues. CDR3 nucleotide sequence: TGTGCCTGGAGTGTTTCGTCGAACACTGAAGCTTTCTTT. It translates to CAWSVSSNTEAFF. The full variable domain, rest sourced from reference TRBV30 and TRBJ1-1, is SQTIHQWPATLVQPVGSPLSLECTVEGTSNPNLYWYRQAAGRGLQLLFYSVGIGQISSEVPQNLSASRPQDRQFILSSKKLLLSDSGFYLCAWSVSSNTEAFFGQGTRLTVV.